A single TCR beta chain is shown here with its context. The protocol was immunoSEQ multiplex PCR, while the TCRdb copy is restricted to in-frame clones and leaves out a portion. The sample contains approximately 300,000 clones, about nine tenths of which appear only once. These data originate in a study of blood T cell repertoires in COVID-19. Germline CDR1 reads SGHRS; CDR2 reads YFSETQ. The CDR3 loop spans 15 amino acids. The V gene lost 4 bases and the J gene lost 0 bases, with 10 bases spanning the gap. This sequence was found in a man aged 30 to 39 who had recovered from COVID-19. Sequenced input: PBMCs or T cells enriched from blood (not recorded which). The rearrangement uses TRBV5-1 and TRBJ1-4; D ambiguous. CDR3 residues: CASSIQEATNEKLFF. The DNA for the CDR3 is TGCGCCAGCAGCATTCAGGAGGCAACTAATGAAAAACTGTTTTTT.